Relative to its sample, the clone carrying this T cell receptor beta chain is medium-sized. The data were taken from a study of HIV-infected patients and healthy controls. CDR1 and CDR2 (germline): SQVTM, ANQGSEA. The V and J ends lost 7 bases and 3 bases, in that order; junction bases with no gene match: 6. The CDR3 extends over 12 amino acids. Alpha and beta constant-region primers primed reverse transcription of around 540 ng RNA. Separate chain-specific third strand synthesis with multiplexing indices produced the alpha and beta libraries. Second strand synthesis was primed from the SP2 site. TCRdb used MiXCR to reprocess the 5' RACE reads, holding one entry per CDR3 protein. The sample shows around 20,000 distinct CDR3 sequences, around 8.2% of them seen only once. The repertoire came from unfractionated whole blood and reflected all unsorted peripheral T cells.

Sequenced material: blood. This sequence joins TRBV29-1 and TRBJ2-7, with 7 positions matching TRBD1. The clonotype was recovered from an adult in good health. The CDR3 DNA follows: TGCAGCGCCGGACAGGTGGGCTACGAGCAGTACTTC. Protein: CSAGQVGYEQYF.